Below are 26 T cell receptor beta chains sequenced from a single sample in a study of CD8+ T cells in alopecia areata. Treatment in this sample: oral pan-JAK inhibitor, 5-10 mg twice daily. Following extraction, RNA underwent reverse transcription to cDNA, which served as the sequencing template. The table came from immunoSEQ multiplex PCR; TCRdb's copy has only in-frame clones and leaves some out. The sample records roughly 180,000 clones, less than 70% being singletons. The material was CD8+ T cells sorted from blood, obtained at week 24, from a patient treated with tofacitinib. These receptors came from a human donor with alopecia areata.

The chain is built from TRBV19 and TRBJ2-7; TRBD1 matches 7 bases. Trimming removed 5 bases from V and 6 bases from J; junction bases left unmatched: 4. CDR1 and CDR2 (germline): LNHDA, SQIVND (reference sequence). CDR3 length equals 12 residues. The CDR3 protein is CASSSTGAEQYF. CDR3 nucleotides: TGTGCCAGTAGTTCCACAGGGGCCGAGCAGTACTTC.

This clone was seen only a few times. The chain carries TRBV11-2 and TRBJ1-1, with TRBD1 matching 7 bases. The CDR3 loop spans 13 amino acids. V trimming: 5 bases; J trimming: 5 bases; junction bases outside the gene matches: 5. Germline assignment: CDR1 SGHAT and CDR2 FQNNGV. The CDR3 DNA reads as TGTGCCAGCAGCCGTACAGGGGAAACTGAAGCTTTCTTT. Translated: CASSRTGETEAFF.

This clone was recorded a few times. The CDR3 sequence: CSVATSVTYNEQFF. In DNA form, the CDR3 reads TGCAGCGTCGCTACTAGCGTCACCTACAATGAGCAGTTCTTC. The chain links TRBV29-1 to TRBJ2-1, with 7 bases aligning to TRBD2. The germline gives CDR1 SQVTM, CDR2 ANQGSEA. The V gene end was trimmed by 6 bases and the J gene end by 2 bases; junction bases not matched to a gene: 7. The CDR3 is 14 residues long.

The sample holds a few counts of this clone. This rearrangement joins TRBV7-8 to TRBJ2-6; D not resolved. This CDR3 is built from 16 residues. The germline V gene encodes CDR1 SGHVS and CDR2 FQNEAQ. Trimming pared 1 base from V and 2 bases from J, leaving 9 bases between. In nucleotides, the CDR3 is TGTGCCAGCAGCTTAGAGTGGGGAACTGGGGCCAACGTCCTGACTTTC. Encoded protein: CASSLEWGTGANVLTF.

The V and J genes are TRBV15 and TRBJ1-5; no clear D gene. The ends were cut back, 0 bases at V and 0 bases at J, with 3 bases in the middle. Per the germline V gene, CDR1 is LNHNV and CDR2 is YYDKDF (reference sequence). There are 14 residues in the CDR3. The CDR3 protein is CATSRDGSNQPQHF. The CDR3 bases are TGTGCCACCAGCAGAGATGGTAGCAATCAGCCCCAGCATTTT. Complete variable domain (other parts from reference TRBV15 and TRBJ1-5): DAMVIQNPRYQVTQFGKPVTLSCSQTLNHNVMYWYQQKSSQAPKLLFHYYDKDFNNEADTPDNFQSRRPNTSFCFLDIRSPGLGDTAMYLCATSRDGSNQPQHFGDGTRLSIL.

The chain combines TRBV23-1 with TRBJ1-4; 9 nucleotides agree with TRBD1. TRBV23-1 is placed among ORFs of uncertain function. Trimming cost V 3 bases and J 6 bases; bases outside gene matches: 8. This CDR3 comprises 16 residues. CDR3 in amino acids: CASSHPQGQGDEKLFF. In DNA, the CDR3 is TGCGCCAGCAGTCACCCACAGGGACAGGGCGATGAAAAACTGTTTTTT.

This rearrangement joins TRBV5-6 to TRBJ2-7, with D perhaps matching TRBD2 (5 bases). This CDR3 is built from 13 residues. Trimming cost V 4 bases and J 0 bases, with 8 bases left between them. Germline assignment: CDR1 SGHDT and CDR2 YYEEEE. CDR3 residues: CASSRGGSYEQYF. CDR3 DNA sequence: TGTGCCAGCAGCCGTGGAGGCTCCTACGAGCAGTACTTC.

The DNA of the CDR3 is TGTGCCATCAGAAGGACTAGCGGGGGGGCACATGAGCAGTTCTTC. It is translated as CAIRRTSGGAHEQFF. The chain combines TRBV10-3 with TRBJ2-1, with TRBD2 matching 15 bases. The junction had 5 bases not matched to a gene; V was cut back by 6 bases and J by 8 bases. This CDR3 spans 15 amino acids. Germline CDR1 is ENHRY and CDR2 is SYGVKD.

The CDR3 region has the DNA TGTGCCAGCAGTTTTCGGGACAGCATCTACGAGCAGTACTTC. The encoded protein is CASSFRDSIYEQYF. V gene TRBV6-6 combines with J gene TRBJ2-7; 7 positions match TRBD1. This CDR3 contains 14 residues. CDR1 and CDR2 (germline): MNHNY, SVGAGI (reference sequence). Trimming cost V 4 bases and J 3 bases; bases outside gene matches: 6.

This chain connects TRBV7-2 to TRBJ2-7; D is undetermined. CDR3 size: 14 residues. Trimming cost V 5 bases and J 2 bases, with 13 bases left between them. Germline loops: CDR1 SGHTA, CDR2 FQGNSA. The CDR3 DNA is TGTGCCAGCAGCCCCGGATCGGGCCCCTACGAGCAGTACTTC. Residues: CASSPGSGPYEQYF.

This clone was picked up a small number of times. The chain links TRBV19 to TRBJ2-3; no reliable D call. Trimming shortened V by 5 bases and J by 2 bases, and 8 bases separated the two germline ends. Germline V gene sequence: CDR1 LNHDA, CDR2 SQIVND (reference sequence). The CDR3 is 13 residues long. The CDR3 reads CASSSEPTDTQYF. CDR3 coding DNA: TGTGCCAGTAGTTCGGAGCCCACAGATACGCAGTATTTT.

This clone was detected only a few times. The chain has TRBV14 and TRBJ2-3; D remains unclear. V lost 4 bases and J 6 bases, leaving 8 bases between the germline ends. CDR1 is SGHDN, CDR2 FVKESK, per germline. The CDR3 is made up of 12 amino acids. CDR3 DNA: TGTGCCAGCAGCCCCTCAAGGGATACGCAGTATTTT. This codes for CASSPSRDTQYF.

The CDR3 reads CASSLDPGGDTEQFF. CDR3 DNA: TGTGCCAGCAGCCTGGACCCTGGGGGTGACACTGAGCAGTTCTTC. V gene TRBV5-6 combines with J gene TRBJ2-1; the D gene could be TRBD1 or TRBD2 (5 bases each). Trimming took 4 bases from V and 9 from J, leaving 20 bases between them. Germline V lookup: CDR1 SGHDT, CDR2 YYEEEE. The CDR3 sequence is 15 residues long.

The rearrangement joins TRBV4-1 to TRBJ2-7, with 11 bases identical to TRBD1. V lost 4 bases, J lost 2 bases, and 4 bases stayed unmatched. Per germline, CDR1 MGHRA and CDR2 YSYEKL. This CDR3 is 15 amino acids long. CDR3 DNA: TGCGCCAGCAGCCCAGGACAGGGGGCAGCCTACGAGCAGTACTTC. Protein product: CASSPGQGAAYEQYF.

This clone was recorded once. The chain links TRBV7-9 to TRBJ2-1, with TRBD1 matching 7 bases. Trimming cost V 7 bases and J 8 bases; bases outside gene matches: 14. The CDR3 runs to 15 residues. CDR1 is SEHNR and CDR2 is FQNEAQ in the germline V gene (reference sequence). CDR3: CASNPEGGAGYEQFF. The CDR3 bases are TGTGCCAGCAACCCTGAAGGGGGCGCCGGCTATGAGCAGTTCTTC.

V usage is TRBV6-5 and J usage is TRBJ2-3, with 7 nucleotides matching TRBD1. The junction had 7 bases not matched to a gene; V was cut back by 6 bases and J by 1 base. CDR3 length: 15 residues. Germline CDR1 reads MNHEY; CDR2 reads SVGAGI. In nucleotides, the CDR3 is TGTGCCAGCAGCATCTCGGGACAGCGCACAGATACGCAGTATTTT. This sequence encodes CASSISGQRTDTQYF.

This clone was counted between two and nine times. The V and J genes are TRBV29-1 and TRBJ2-7, with no clear D. V was cut by 4 bases and J by 5 bases, with 9 bases left in between. The CDR3 is 11 residues long. In germline, CDR1 is SQVTM, CDR2 ANQGSEA. The CDR3: CSVAAQNEQYF. DNA for the CDR3: TGCAGCGTTGCGGCGCAGAACGAGCAGTACTTC.

The chain links TRBV7-2 to TRBJ1-2; a possible D gene is TRBD1 (5 bases). Germline CDR1 reads SGHTA; CDR2 reads FQGNSA. Trimming pared 6 bases from V and 0 bases from J, leaving 8 bases between. The CDR3 contains 13 residues. In nucleotides, the CDR3 is TGTGCCAGCAGTCGACAGTCTAACTATGGCTACACCTTC. It translates to CASSRQSNYGYTF.

The chain links TRBV6-5 to TRBJ2-7, with TRBD1 as a possible D gene (6 bases). The V gene lost 6 bases and the J gene lost 1 base, with 10 bases spanning the gap. CDR1 is MNHEY and CDR2 is SVGAGI in the germline V gene. The CDR3 sequence is 13 residues long. CDR3 loop: CASSETGSYEQYF. The CDR3 DNA sequence: TGTGCCAGCAGCGAGACAGGTTCCTACGAGCAGTACTTC.

This clone was found a few times. This chain uses TRBV2 with TRBJ2-3, with 9 bases lining up with TRBD2. Germline V gene lookup returns CDR1 SNHLY and CDR2 FYNNEI. This CDR3 has 20 residues. The V gene end was trimmed by 4 bases and the J gene end by 0 bases; junction bases not matched to a gene: 17. CDR3 nucleotides: TGTGCCAGCAGTGCCTATTCTCCTCGGCTAGCGGGGTCTAGCACAGATACGCAGTATTTT. It is translated as CASSAYSPRLAGSSTDTQYF.

V and J are TRBV29-1 and TRBJ2-1; 8 bases align to TRBD1. CDR1 is SQVTM and CDR2 is ANQGSEA in the germline V gene. This CDR3 spans 16 amino acids. J gave up 5 bases and V 5 bases, and 14 bases lay outside the gene matches. This chain's CDR3 is CSVLDRGQKKNNEQFF. CDR3 DNA sequence: TGCAGCGTTCTCGACAGGGGACAAAAGAAAAACAATGAGCAGTTCTTC.

J is TRBJ2-7 and V is TRBV2; TRBD2 agrees at 9 bases. V shed 3 bases, J shed 3 bases, and the junction held 3 bases outside the gene matches. Germline-derived CDR1 and CDR2 are SNHLY and FYNNEI. The CDR3 has 14 residues. The CDR3 spells CASSEASGVYEQYF. The CDR3 nucleotides are TGTGCCAGCAGTGAGGCTAGCGGGGTCTACGAGCAGTACTTC.

The V call is TRBV9, the J call TRBJ1-6; D uncertain. CDR1 is SGDLS, CDR2 YYNGEE, per germline. This CDR3 contains 13 residues. Trimming left V 2 bases short and J 10 bases short, with 10 bases between. CDR3 bases: TGTGCCAGCAGCGTCGGCGTTGGGTCACCCCTCCACTTT. Translating it yields CASSVGVGSPLHF.

The V call is TRBV27, the J call TRBJ1-2; D gene unclear. Per the germline V gene, CDR1 is MNHEY and CDR2 is SMNVEV (reference sequence). This CDR3 contains 13 residues. V lost 6 bases to trimming and J lost 8 bases, with 16 bases between them. CDR3 sequence (DNA): TGTGCCAGCAGCCCGATTGGGGAAGACGGCTACACCTTC. Residues: CASSPIGEDGYTF.

This clone showed up just a few times. The chain links TRBV29-1 to TRBJ2-7; D remains unclear. Trimming pared 7 bases from V and 4 bases from J, leaving 11 bases between. Germline lookup yields CDR1 SQVTM and CDR2 ANQGSEA. This CDR3 has 11 residues. The CDR3 DNA reads TGCAGCGCCGCATCCGGGTACGAGCAGTACTTC. Its protein product is CSAASGYEQYF.

In this sample, this clone turned up a few times. The chain links TRBV29-1 to TRBJ1-2; 7 bases fit TRBD1. This CDR3 has 14 residues. V trimming: 0 bases; J trimming: 3 bases; junction bases outside the gene matches: 4. In germline, CDR1 is SQVTM, CDR2 ANQGSEA. The CDR3 is CSVEDRTGHYGYTF. The CDR3 bases are TGCAGCGTTGAAGATCGGACAGGTCACTATGGCTACACCTTC.